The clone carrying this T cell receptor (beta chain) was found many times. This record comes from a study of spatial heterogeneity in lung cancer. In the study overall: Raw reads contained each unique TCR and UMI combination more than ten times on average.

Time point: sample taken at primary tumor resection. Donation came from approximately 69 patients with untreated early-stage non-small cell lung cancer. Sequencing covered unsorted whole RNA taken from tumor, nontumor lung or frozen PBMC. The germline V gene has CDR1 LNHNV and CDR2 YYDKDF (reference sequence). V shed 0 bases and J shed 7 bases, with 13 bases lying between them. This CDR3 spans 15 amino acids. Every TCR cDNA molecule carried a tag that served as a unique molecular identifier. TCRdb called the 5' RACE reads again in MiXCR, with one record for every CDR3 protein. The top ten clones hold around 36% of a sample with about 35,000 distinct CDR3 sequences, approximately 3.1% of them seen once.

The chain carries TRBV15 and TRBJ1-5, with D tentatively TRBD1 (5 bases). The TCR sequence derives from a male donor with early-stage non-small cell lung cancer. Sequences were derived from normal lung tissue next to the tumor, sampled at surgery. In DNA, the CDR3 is TGTGCCACCAGCAGAGATGGCGGGGCGGGGCAGCCCCAGCATTTT. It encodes CATSRDGGAGQPQHF.